One and the same sample provided the 27 T cell receptor beta chains below, sequenced in a study of response to subunit inactivated influenza vaccine. TCRdb redid the calling of the RT-PCR reads with MiXCR, one entry per CDR3 protein. The sample lists about 570,000 distinct CDR3 sequences; approximately 12% were seen once. This material consisted of PBMCs from blood, taken on the day of vaccination. The receptors shown here come from a man aged 50 or older who received an inactivated influenza vaccine.

The sample holds a few counts of this clonotype. This chain connects TRBV5-1 to TRBJ1-4; TRBD1 agrees at 12 bases. Germline V gene data show CDR1 as SGHRS and CDR2 as YFSETQ. J was trimmed by 12 bases and V by 4 bases; bases with no gene match: 10. CDR3 length: 15 amino acids. The CDR3 protein is CASSLTGTGGSQLFF. The CDR3 DNA sequence: TGCGCCAGCAGCCTCACCGGGACAGGGGGCAGTCAACTGTTTTTT.

This clonotype was counted many times. The chain employs TRBV6-1 and TRBJ1-1; tentative D call: TRBD1 (5 bases). CDR3 length: 15 residues. V lost 6 bases to trimming and J lost 4 bases, with 18 bases between them. Germline assignment: CDR1 MNHNS and CDR2 SASEGT. The CDR3 loop is CASSPSWGEGTEAFF. Written as DNA, the CDR3 is TGTGCCAGCAGCCCCTCGTGGGGGGAAGGCACTGAAGCTTTCTTT.

The chain uses TRBV12-3 or TRBV12-4 and TRBJ2-5; D may be TRBD1 (5 bases). The CDR3 extends over 15 amino acids. Trimming left V 6 bases short and J 2 bases short, with 16 bases between. The CDR3 spells CASSDGQARQETQYF. The DNA of the CDR3 is TGTGCCAGCAGCGATGGACAAGCGAGGCAAGAGACCCAGTACTTC.

This clonotype was seen only a few times. The chain couples TRBV3-1 to TRBJ2-1, with D tentatively TRBD1 (7 bases). Germline CDR1 is LGHDT and CDR2 is YNNKEL (reference sequence). This CDR3 has 16 amino acids. V was clipped by 4 bases and J by 4 bases, with 17 bases between them. CDR3 DNA: TGTGCCAGCAGCCCTTTCAGGGGGGCTACTTACAATGAGCAGTTCTTC. This gives the protein CASSPFRGATYNEQFF.

This clonotype was counted a few times. The chain joins TRBV5-6 to TRBJ2-1; TRBD1 is a possible D gene (5 bases). V lost 4 bases and J 6 bases, leaving 8 bases between the germline ends. Germline V gives CDR1 SGHDT, CDR2 YYEEEE. This CDR3 is built from 12 residues. CDR3 in DNA: TGTGCCAGCAGCCACCAGGGCAATGAGCAGTTCTTC. As protein: CASSHQGNEQFF.

This clonotype was observed a handful of times. The rearrangement links TRBV29-1 to TRBJ1-2; D is perhaps TRBD1 (6 bases). This CDR3 is 14 amino acids long. V shed 3 bases and J shed 4 bases, with 15 bases lying between them. In germline, CDR1 is SQVTM, CDR2 ANQGSEA. In DNA form, the CDR3 reads TGCAGCGTTGAGGGGGCTGTGGATTCCTATGGCTACACCTTC. Protein: CSVEGAVDSYGYTF.

The chain uses TRBV7-2 and TRBJ1-1; the D is unclear. This CDR3 is built from 13 residues. CDR1 and CDR2 (germline): SGHTA, FQGNSA. V was cut by 5 bases and J by 3 bases, with 10 bases left in between. CDR3 residues: CASSPRFYTEAFF. The CDR3 DNA reads TGTGCCAGCAGCCCCCGGTTCTACACTGAAGCTTTCTTT.

This clonotype was recorded a few times. V and J are TRBV5-5 and TRBJ2-7, with 9 bases lining up with TRBD1. This CDR3 region has 15 residues. Trimming removed 4 bases from V and 4 bases from J; junction bases left unmatched: 9. The germline CDR1 and CDR2 sequences are SGHKS and YYEKEE (reference sequence). The CDR3 loop is CASSPLGQGNYEQYF. The CDR3 DNA sequence: TGTGCCAGCAGCCCCCTGGGACAGGGCAATTACGAGCAGTACTTC. The whole variable domain, filled in from reference TRBV5-5 and TRBJ2-7, reads DAGVTQSPTHLIKTRGQQVTLRCSPISGHKSVSWYQQVLGQGPQFIFQYYEKEERGRGNFPDRFSARQFPNYSSELNVNALLLGDSALYLCASSPLGQGNYEQYFGPGTRLTVT.

This clonotype was observed many times. The chain couples TRBV6-1 to TRBJ2-5; D is tentatively TRBD1 or TRBD2 (5 bases each). The germline V gene has CDR1 MNHNS and CDR2 SASEGT. This CDR3 has 15 residues. V dropped 4 bases and J dropped 5 bases, with 17 bases sitting between them. The CDR3 reads CASSGGTAASETQYF. The CDR3 nucleotides read TGTGCCAGCAGTGGAGGGACGGCAGCTTCTGAGACCCAGTACTTC.

The genes are TRBV6-1 and TRBJ2-2; 11 bases are shared with TRBD2. Germline-derived CDR1 and CDR2 are MNHNS and SASEGT. V trimming: 6 bases; J trimming: 6 bases; junction bases outside the gene matches: 12. This CDR3 has 17 amino acids. The CDR3 sequence: CASRKITSGRGAGELFF. In DNA, the CDR3 is TGTGCCAGCAGGAAAATAACTAGCGGGAGAGGGGCCGGGGAGCTGTTTTTT.

This clonotype was counted a few times. V gene TRBV27 combines with J gene TRBJ2-5, with 11 bases fitting TRBD1. Unmatched junction bases numbered 6, after V lost 5 bases and J lost 4 bases. CDR1 is MNHEY, CDR2 SMNVEV, per germline (reference sequence). The CDR3 extends over 15 amino acids. The CDR3 sequence is CASSRWTGGLETQYF. CDR3 coding DNA: TGTGCCAGCAGTCGGTGGACAGGGGGCTTAGAGACCCAGTACTTC.

CDR3 sequence: CASREGEAGANVLTF. Here the CDR3 DNA reads TGTGCCAGCAGGGAGGGGGAGGCTGGGGCCAACGTCCTGACTTTC. The chain combines TRBV28 with TRBJ2-6; either TRBD1 or TRBD2 may supply D (6 bases each). Germline-derived CDR1 and CDR2 are MDHEN and SYDVKM. Trimming pared 6 bases from V and 2 bases from J, leaving 11 bases between. CDR3 length: 15 residues.

This clonotype showed up just a few times. The rearrangement links TRBV6-1 to TRBJ2-3; 7 positions match TRBD2. The length of the CDR3 is 16 residues. V was clipped by 6 bases and J by 1 base; unmatched bases: 10. Germline loops: CDR1 MNHNS, CDR2 SASEGT. CDR3 DNA: TGTGCCAGCAGCCGTACCGCGCTAGCGGGCACAGATACGCAGTATTTT. Translated: CASSRTALAGTDTQYF.

In its sample, this clonotype was seen many times. This chain uses TRBV12-3 or TRBV12-4 with TRBJ2-1; 11 bases are shared with TRBD2. This CDR3 region has 17 residues. V was pared by 0 bases and J by 4 bases, with 5 bases of the junction left unmatched. CDR3 coding DNA: TGTGCCAGCAGTTTAGCGGAAGGGACTAGCGGTTACAATGAGCAGTTCTTC. This sequence encodes CASSLAEGTSGYNEQFF.

This clonotype showed up just a few times. The chain combines TRBV9 with TRBJ2-1; 7 nucleotides align to TRBD2. J lost 9 bases, V lost 4 bases, and 10 bases had no gene match. The CDR3 runs to 14 residues. CDR1 is SGDLS, CDR2 YYNGEE, per germline. CDR3 region: CASSFRTGRAEQFF. CDR3 nucleotides: TGTGCCAGCAGCTTTAGGACGGGGAGGGCTGAGCAGTTCTTC.

The chain combines TRBV6-5 with TRBJ1-6; 7 positions agree with TRBD1. J gave up 7 bases and V 2 bases, and 11 bases lay outside the gene matches. Germline V gene data show CDR1 as MNHEY and CDR2 as SVGAGI. The CDR3 contains 17 residues. CDR3 loop: CASSYIPGTERNSPLHF. The CDR3 coding sequence is TGTGCCAGCAGTTACATCCCCGGGACAGAGAGAAATTCACCCCTCCACTTT.

This clonotype was seen more than once but under ten times. The chain combines TRBV7-2 with TRBJ1-4; D not certain. Germline V gene data show CDR1 as SGHTA and CDR2 as FQGNSA. V lost 2 bases to trimming and J lost 10 bases, with 14 bases between them. This CDR3 region has 14 residues. The CDR3 is CASSLTRTNGKLFF. The CDR3 bases are TGTGCCAGCAGCTTAACTAGGACTAACGGAAAACTGTTTTTT.

The rearrangement uses TRBV12-3 or TRBV12-4 and TRBJ1-3, with D unresolved. With 5 bases removed from V and 4 bases from J, the gap between germline ends came to 6 bases. CDR3 length: 12 amino acids. CDR3 DNA sequence: TGTGCCAGCAGTATCTGGGGAAACACCATATATTTT. Translating it yields CASSIWGNTIYF.

The chain combines TRBV4-3 with TRBJ2-1; weak D call: TRBD1 (5 bases). The CDR3 is made up of 15 amino acids. Germline CDR1 and CDR2: LGHNA and YSLEER. The germline V and J ends were trimmed by 0 bases and 6 bases, with 12 bases remaining between them. The CDR3 nucleotides read TGCGCCAGCAGCCAAGATCAGGGTAGCCTCAATGAGCAGTTCTTC. Translation: CASSQDQGSLNEQFF.

This clonotype occurred a few times. J is TRBJ2-2 and V is TRBV16; D is uncertain. This CDR3 has 14 residues. Trimming cost V 2 bases and J 4 bases, with 8 bases left between them. Germline CDR1 is KGHSY and CDR2 is FQNENV. For the CDR3, the DNA is TGTGCCAGCAGCCAAACTTCTCTCACCGGGGAGCTGTTTTTT. Translating gives CASSQTSLTGELFF. The full variable domain, its missing parts supplied by reference TRBV16 and TRBJ2-2, is GEEVAQTPKHLVRGEGQKAKLYCAPIKGHSYVFWYQQVLKNEFKFLISFQNENVFDETGMPKERFSAKCLPNSPCSLEIQATKLEDSAVYFCASSQTSLTGELFFGEGSRLTVL.

The V and J genes are TRBV27 and TRBJ1-3, with D hard to call. The CDR3 runs 18 residues. Germline V gene lookup returns CDR1 MNHEY and CDR2 SMNVEV (reference sequence). The V and J ends lost 5 bases and 1 base respectively, with 21 bases between them. CDR3 in amino acids: CASSPSRLWGDSGNTIYF. For the CDR3, the DNA is TGTGCCAGCAGTCCATCCCGTTTGTGGGGTGATTCTGGAAACACCATATATTTT.

V and J are TRBV7-9 and TRBJ1-5; D gene unclear. The CDR3 covers 15 residues. V shed 5 bases and J shed 1 base, with 12 bases lying between them. Germline loops: CDR1 SEHNR, CDR2 FQNEAQ (reference sequence). The CDR3 nucleotides are TGTGCCAGCAGCGACCCCGCTATAAGCAATCAGCCCCAGCATTTT. Amino acids: CASSDPAISNQPQHF.

CDR3 amino acids: CASSLEGTERGTEAFF. In nucleotides, the CDR3 is TGCGCCAGCAGCTTGGAAGGGACAGAGAGGGGGACTGAAGCTTTCTTT. The V call is TRBV5-1, the J call TRBJ1-1; 7 nucleotides align to TRBD1. J lost 5 bases, V lost 0 bases, and 10 bases had no gene match. The CDR3 is 16 residues long. The germline V gene encodes CDR1 SGHRS and CDR2 YFSETQ.

The table lists this clonotype with a count of one. The chain joins TRBV18 to TRBJ1-5, with TRBD1 matching over 7 bases. The CDR3 totals 14 residues. V lost 5 bases and J lost 8; bases outside the gene matches: 9. Looked up from germline, CDR1 is KGHSH and CDR2 is LQKENI. The CDR3 is CASSGQQGMEPQHF. The CDR3 DNA follows: TGTGCCAGCTCAGGACAACAGGGGATGGAGCCCCAGCATTTT.

This clonotype turned up a few times. The V call is TRBV5-1, the J call TRBJ2-3; D gene uncertain. Trimming removed 0 bases from V and 1 base from J, with 9 bases in between. This CDR3 has 15 residues. CDR1 is SGHRS, CDR2 YFSETQ, per germline. The CDR3, as DNA: TGCGCCAGCAGCTTGGCCATTAGGGGCACAGATACGCAGTATTTT. Translating it yields CASSLAIRGTDTQYF.

CDR3 bases: TGTGCCAGCAGTCATGGACAGGGGGCAAGGAATGAAAAACTGTTTTTT. This encodes CASSHGQGARNEKLFF. The J gene is TRBJ1-4, the V gene TRBV12-3 or TRBV12-4; 11 bases agree with TRBD1. Losses at the gene ends were 5 bases for V and 5 bases for J; bases not matched to a gene: 7. The CDR3 runs 16 residues.

On this clonotype: One junction end disagrees with the germline gene, perhaps due to a read error. The chain's CDR3 is CASSQVAGPNYGYTF. Written as DNA, the CDR3 is TGCGCCAGCAGCCAAGTTGCGGGGCCTAATTATGGCTACACCTTC. This chain joins TRBV4-3 and TRBJ1-2; D possibly corresponds to TRBD1 (5 bases). The length of the CDR3 is 15 residues. Germline CDR1 and CDR2: LGHNA and YSLEER.